Shown below are 20 T cell receptor beta chains from a single sample sequenced in a study of regulatory T cells in long-lasting Graves disease. According to the study, TCR beta libraries were built with iRepertoire HTBI primers and CDR3-region Arm-PCR. TCRdb re-analysed the multiplex PCR reads in MiXCR, keeping a single row per CDR3 protein. The table records about 310,000 distinct CDR3 sequences, about 20% of them present only once. Noted time point: newly diagnosed GD, antithyroid drugs for less than 3 months. The TCR library was made from RNA that had been extracted from PBMCs in TRIzol. The material sequenced was peripheral blood mononuclear cells (PBMCs), taken at new diagnosis, from a patient treated with antithyroid drugs. Receptor source: a female donor with Graves disease.

With respect to this clonotype: This CDR3 is missing its conserved last phenylalanine or tryptophan, likely due to a read error. The rearrangement joins TRBV7-2 to TRBJ2-1; 7 positions match TRBD1. The germline V gene encodes CDR1 SGHTA and CDR2 FQGNSA. This CDR3 is 15 amino acids long. V lost 0 bases to trimming and J lost 2 bases; unmatched junction nucleotides: 1. CDR3 nucleotides: TGTGCCAGCAGCTTAGCAGGGGGCACCTACAATGAGCAGTTCCTC. Amino acid sequence: CASSLAGGTYNEQFL.

This chain links TRBV4-1 with TRBJ1-4, with a weak D call TRBD1 (6 bases). The V gene's germline CDR1 is MGHRA and CDR2 YSYEKL. The CDR3 is made up of 15 amino acids. V shed 1 base and J shed 10 bases, with 16 bases lying between them. Written as DNA, the CDR3 is TGCGCCAGCAGCCAAGTAGCGACAGGTTCCGGAAAACTGTTTTTT. As protein: CASSQVATGSGKLFF.

With respect to this clonotype: This may arise from a read error, as a much more abundant clone is one base away. The chain has TRBV11-1 and TRBJ2-3; D tentatively reads TRBD1 or TRBD2 (5 bases each). CDR3 size: 13 residues. Germline assignment: CDR1 SGHAT and CDR2 FQDESV (reference sequence). This CDR3 reads CASSMGRHDTQYF. The CDR3 DNA reads as TGCGCCAGCAGCATGGGACGCCATGATACGCAGTATTTT.

This clonotype was found a few times. The V call is TRBV30, the J call TRBJ1-1; D possibly corresponds to TRBD1 (5 bases). CDR1 and CDR2 (germline): GTSNPN, SVGIG (reference sequence). The V and J ends lost 3 bases and 5 bases respectively, with 10 bases between them. The length of the CDR3 is 12 residues. The CDR3 bases are TGTGCCTGGAGGGGGGGGGGGACTGAAGCTTTCTTT. This translates into CAWRGGGTEAFF.

Points on this clonotype: A single base separates this from a much larger clone, so it may be a read error. This chain uses TRBV12-3 or TRBV12-4 with TRBJ2-7; D possibly corresponds to TRBD2 (5 bases). This CDR3 region has 15 residues. CDR3 amino acids: CAGSQTPEGPHEQYF. The CDR3 bases are TGTGCCGGCAGCCAGACACCAGAGGGCCCGCACGAGCAGTACTTC.

The sample holds a few counts of this clonotype. V is TRBV29-1 and J is TRBJ2-7; D is possibly TRBD2 (5 bases). The V gene's germline CDR1 is SQVTM and CDR2 ANQGSEA. The CDR3 length is 13 residues. Trimming took off 7 bases at V and 3 bases at J, with 16 bases between the two ends. The CDR3 DNA sequence: TGCAGCGCCCGAAGGAATGGACTCTACGAGCAGTACTTC. Translating it yields CSARRNGLYEQYF.

Comments on this clonotype: Given a much more abundant clone one base away, this may be a read error. This sequence joins TRBV19 and TRBJ2-3; possibly TRBD1 for D (6 bases). The last part of the DNA fits TRBJ2-7 better; the J call may be wrong. Germline CDR1 LNHDA, CDR2 SQIVND (reference sequence). The CDR3 totals 13 residues. The CDR3, as DNA: TGTGCCAGCGGAGAACAGGGTACCTACGAGCAGTACTTC. The encoded protein is CASGEQGTYEQYF.

The chain joins TRBV10-2 to TRBJ2-1, with 12 bases aligning to TRBD2. The CDR3 runs to 15 residues. V was pared by 8 bases and J by 9 bases, with 11 bases of the junction left unmatched. The germline V gene encodes CDR1 WSHSY and CDR2 SAAADI. This CDR3 is CASHRDRTSGAEQFF. In nucleotides, the CDR3 is TGCGCCAGCCACCGGGACAGGACTAGCGGGGCTGAGCAGTTCTTC.

This sequence joins TRBV5-1 and TRBJ2-7; D may be TRBD1 (6 bases). Germline CDR1 and CDR2: SGHRS and YFSETQ. V was cut by 0 bases and J by 0 bases, with 10 bases left in between. The CDR3 is made up of 15 amino acids. The CDR3 spells CASSLAQGSSYEQYF. CDR3 nucleotide sequence: TGCGCCAGCAGCTTGGCCCAGGGGAGCTCCTACGAGCAGTACTTC.

In its sample, this clonotype was seen many times. The chain is built from TRBV7-9 and TRBJ2-1; the D gene is possibly TRBD2 (5 bases). Germline CDR1 SEHNR, CDR2 FQNEAQ (reference sequence). The CDR3 loop spans 14 amino acids. With 0 bases removed from V and 5 bases from J, the gap between germline ends came to 8 bases. CDR3 DNA sequence: TGTGCCAGCAGCTTAGCATTGAGGGACAATGAGCAGTTCTTC. Translated, it gives CASSLALRDNEQFF.

This chain connects TRBV6-5 to TRBJ2-7; TRBD2 matches at 9 bases. In germline, CDR1 is MNHEY, CDR2 SVGAGI. Unmatched junction bases numbered 14, after V lost 1 base and J lost 7 bases. The CDR3 is made up of 17 amino acids. CDR3 nucleotides: TGTGCCAGCAGTTACTACTTTTCGGGACTAGCAACGGAGGAGCAGTACTTC. Amino acids: CASSYYFSGLATEEQYF.

The gene calls are TRBV7-3 and TRBJ1-5, with 8 bases lining up with TRBD1. CDR3 length: 15 amino acids. V was pared by 0 bases and J by 6 bases, with 4 bases of the junction left unmatched. Germline CDR1 SGHTA, CDR2 FQGTGA. CDR3 DNA: TGTGCCAGCAGCTTAACCCCAGGGGGCGGTCAGCCCCAGCATTTT. It specifies CASSLTPGGGQPQHF.

This clonotype was seen many times. The chain joins TRBV19 to TRBJ2-7; D is tentatively TRBD1 or TRBD2 (5 bases each). V was pared by 4 bases and J by 7 bases, with 14 bases between. Looked up from germline, CDR1 is LNHDA and CDR2 is SQIVND (reference sequence). The CDR3 contains 13 residues. Here the CDR3 DNA reads TGTGCCAGTAGTACGGGACCGGCTGTTGAGCAGTACTTC. Protein product: CASSTGPAVEQYF.

This chain uses TRBV2 with TRBJ2-7, with D tentatively TRBD1 (5 bases). Looked up from germline, CDR1 is SNHLY and CDR2 is FYNNEI. This CDR3 is built from 14 residues. With 5 bases removed from V and 2 bases from J, the gap between germline ends came to 13 bases. CDR3 nucleotide sequence: TGTGCCAGCAGTATGCAGGGATTCCCCTACGAGCAGTACTTC. Protein sequence: CASSMQGFPYEQYF.

Regarding this clonotype: The CDR3 does not close with the conserved phenylalanine or tryptophan, likely indicating a read error. No DNA is shown, since the ends of the CDR3 on it are uncertain; the CDR3 is the one TCRdb lists. V and J are TRBV2 and TRBJ2-5. The germline V gene encodes CDR1 SNHLY and CDR2 FYNNEI. Both ends counted, the CDR3 spans 8 residues. The CDR3 spells CASSSGSS.

This clonotype appeared a single time. The chain employs TRBV11-2 and TRBJ2-1; 7 nucleotides agree with TRBD2. V trimming: 5 bases; J trimming: 2 bases; junction bases outside the gene matches: 12. CDR1 is SGHAT, CDR2 FQNNGV, per germline. The CDR3 sequence is 17 residues long. Written as DNA, the CDR3 is TGTGCCAGCAGCCCCGCCGGGTTACGGGGGGCCTACAATGAGCAGTTCTTC. The encoded protein is CASSPAGLRGAYNEQFF.

This clonotype was recorded only once. The rearrangement joins TRBV11-2 to TRBJ2-1, with D perhaps being TRBD1 or TRBD2 (5 bases each). The V end lost 1 base, the J end lost 5 bases, and 9 bases lay between the germline ends. The germline V gene encodes CDR1 SGHAT and CDR2 FQNNGV. The CDR3 extends over 14 amino acids. This CDR3 reads CASSLVRGNNEQFF. The CDR3 DNA reads TGTGCCAGCAGCTTAGTCCGGGGCAACAATGAGCAGTTCTTC.

The chain has TRBV24-1 and TRBJ2-5, with a weak D call TRBD2 (7 bases). This CDR3 is built from 16 residues. Germline V lookup: CDR1 KGHDR, CDR2 SFDVKD. Trimming cost V 3 bases and J 6 bases, with 19 bases left between them. CDR3 region: CATSDPFTGREQTQYF. DNA for the CDR3: TGTGCCACCAGTGATCCTTTTACAGGGAGGGAGCAGACCCAGTACTTC.

This clonotype was seen more than once but under ten times. The chain combines TRBV15 with TRBJ2-2; unclear D gene. CDR1 and CDR2 from the germline V gene are LNHNV and YYDKDF (reference sequence). V gave up 3 bases and J gave up 3 bases, with 14 bases separating them. This CDR3 contains 16 residues. This CDR3 is CATSSHRVKDTGELFF. Written as DNA, the CDR3 is TGTGCCACCAGCAGTCACCGGGTCAAGGACACCGGGGAGCTGTTTTTT.

This clonotype was seen repeatedly, ten times or more. V usage is TRBV7-9 and J usage is TRBJ2-3; 11 positions match TRBD2. The length of the CDR3 is 16 residues. V was clipped by 3 bases and J by 2 bases; unmatched bases: 4. Germline values: CDR1 SEHNR, CDR2 FQNEAQ (reference sequence). Written as DNA, the CDR3 is TGTGCCAGCAGCTTCCTGACTAGCGGGATCACAGATACGCAGTATTTT. Translated: CASSFLTSGITDTQYF.